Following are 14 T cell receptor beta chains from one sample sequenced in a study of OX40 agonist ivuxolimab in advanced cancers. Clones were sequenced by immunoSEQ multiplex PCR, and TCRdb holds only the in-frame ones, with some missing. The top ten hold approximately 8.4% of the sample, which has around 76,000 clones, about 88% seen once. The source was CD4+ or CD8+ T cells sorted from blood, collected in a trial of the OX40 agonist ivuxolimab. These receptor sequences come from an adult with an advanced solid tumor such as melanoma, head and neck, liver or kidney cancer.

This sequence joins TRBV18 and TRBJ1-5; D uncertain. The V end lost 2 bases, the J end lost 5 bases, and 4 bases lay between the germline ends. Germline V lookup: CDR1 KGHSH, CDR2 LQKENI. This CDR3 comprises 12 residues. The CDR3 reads CASSPDDQPQHF. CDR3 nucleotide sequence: TGTGCCAGCTCACCAGATGATCAGCCCCAGCATTTT.

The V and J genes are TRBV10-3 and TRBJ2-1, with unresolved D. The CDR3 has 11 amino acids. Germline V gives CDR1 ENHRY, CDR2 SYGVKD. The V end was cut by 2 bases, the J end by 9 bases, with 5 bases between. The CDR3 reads CAISEVGEQFF. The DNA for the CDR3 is TGTGCCATCAGTGAGGTGGGTGAGCAGTTCTTC.

The DNA for the CDR3 is TGTGCCAGCAGTGACGGACTAGCGGGCCTCGGACGGTGGACCCAGTACTTC. This codes for CASSDGLAGLGRWTQYF. The V gene is TRBV6-1, the J gene TRBJ2-5, with 11 bases lining up with TRBD2. The germline V gene encodes CDR1 MNHNS and CDR2 SASEGT. The V segment lost 3 bases and the J segment 7 bases; nucleotides outside the gene matches: 13. This CDR3 spans 17 amino acids.

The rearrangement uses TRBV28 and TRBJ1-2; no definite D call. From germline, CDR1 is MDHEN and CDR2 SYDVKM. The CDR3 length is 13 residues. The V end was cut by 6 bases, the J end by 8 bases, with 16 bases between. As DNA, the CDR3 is TGTGCCAGCAGCTTAGAAGCAGTAGCAGGCTACACCTTC. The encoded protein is CASSLEAVAGYTF.

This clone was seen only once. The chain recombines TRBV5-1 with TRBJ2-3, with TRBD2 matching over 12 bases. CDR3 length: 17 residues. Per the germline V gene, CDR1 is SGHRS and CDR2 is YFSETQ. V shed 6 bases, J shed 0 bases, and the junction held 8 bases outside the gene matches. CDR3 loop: CASTIRGLAGSTDTQYF. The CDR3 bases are TGCGCCAGCACCATAAGAGGACTAGCGGGGAGCACAGATACGCAGTATTTT.

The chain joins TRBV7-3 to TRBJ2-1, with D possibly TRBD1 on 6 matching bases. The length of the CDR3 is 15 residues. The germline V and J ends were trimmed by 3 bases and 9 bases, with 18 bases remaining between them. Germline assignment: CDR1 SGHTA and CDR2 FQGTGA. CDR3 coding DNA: TGTGCCAGCAGCTTCAGCGGACAGTCTGGGAGTGAGCAGTTCTTC. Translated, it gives CASSFSGQSGSEQFF. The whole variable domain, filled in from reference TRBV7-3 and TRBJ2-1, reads GAGVSQTPSNKVTEKGKYVELRCDPISGHTALYWYRQSLGQGPEFLIYFQGTGAADDSGLPNDRFFAVRPEGSVSTLKIQRTERGDSAVYLCASSFSGQSGSEQFFGPGTRLTVL.

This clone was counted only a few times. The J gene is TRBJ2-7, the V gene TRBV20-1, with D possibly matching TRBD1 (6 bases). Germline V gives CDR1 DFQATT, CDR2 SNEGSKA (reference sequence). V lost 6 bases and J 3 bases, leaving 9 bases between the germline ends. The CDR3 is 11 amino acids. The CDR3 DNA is TGCAGTGCAGACAGGCTCTACGAGCAGTACTTC. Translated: CSADRLYEQYF.

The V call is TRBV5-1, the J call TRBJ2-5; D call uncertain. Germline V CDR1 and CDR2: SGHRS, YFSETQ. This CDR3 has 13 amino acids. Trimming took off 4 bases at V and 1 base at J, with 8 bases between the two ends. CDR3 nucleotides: TGCGCCAGCAGCCAGGTCAGCCAAGAGACCCAGTACTTC. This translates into CASSQVSQETQYF.

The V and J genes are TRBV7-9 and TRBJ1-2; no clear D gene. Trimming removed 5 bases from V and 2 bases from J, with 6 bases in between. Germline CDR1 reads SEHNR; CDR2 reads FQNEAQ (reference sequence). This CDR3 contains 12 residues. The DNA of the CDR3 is TGTGCCAGCAGCCAAATCAACTATGGCTACACCTTC. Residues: CASSQINYGYTF.

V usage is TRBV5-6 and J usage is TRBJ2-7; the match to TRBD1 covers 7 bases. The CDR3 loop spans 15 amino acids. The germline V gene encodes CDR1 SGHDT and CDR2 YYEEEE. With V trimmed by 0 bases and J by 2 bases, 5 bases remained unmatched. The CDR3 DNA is TGTGCCAGCAGCTTGGGATGGGACAGTCCCTACGAGCAGTACTTC. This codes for CASSLGWDSPYEQYF.

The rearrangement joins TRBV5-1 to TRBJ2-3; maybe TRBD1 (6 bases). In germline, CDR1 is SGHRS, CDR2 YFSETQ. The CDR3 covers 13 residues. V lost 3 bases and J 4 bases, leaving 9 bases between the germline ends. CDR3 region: CASSSPGADTQYF. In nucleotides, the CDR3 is TGCGCCAGCAGCTCCCCAGGGGCAGATACGCAGTATTTT.

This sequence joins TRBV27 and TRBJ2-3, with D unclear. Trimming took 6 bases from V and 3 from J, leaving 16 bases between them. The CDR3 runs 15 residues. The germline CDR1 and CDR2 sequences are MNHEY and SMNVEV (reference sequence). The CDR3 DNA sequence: TGTGCCAGCAGCCCGGTGGGGTTTAGGACAGATACGCAGTATTTT. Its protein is CASSPVGFRTDTQYF.

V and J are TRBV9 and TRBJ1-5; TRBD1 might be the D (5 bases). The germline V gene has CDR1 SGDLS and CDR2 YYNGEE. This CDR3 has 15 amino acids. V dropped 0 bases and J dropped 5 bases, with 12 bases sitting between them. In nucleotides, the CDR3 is TGTGCCAGCAGCGTAGAAGGGGATTTCTATCAGCCCCAGCATTTT. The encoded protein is CASSVEGDFYQPQHF. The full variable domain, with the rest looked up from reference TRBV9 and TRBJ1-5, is DSGVTQTPKHLITATGQRVTLRCSPRSGDLSVYWYQQSLDQGLQFLIQYYNGEERAKGNILERFSAQQFPDLHSELNLSSLELGDSALYFCASSVEGDFYQPQHFGDGTRLSIL.

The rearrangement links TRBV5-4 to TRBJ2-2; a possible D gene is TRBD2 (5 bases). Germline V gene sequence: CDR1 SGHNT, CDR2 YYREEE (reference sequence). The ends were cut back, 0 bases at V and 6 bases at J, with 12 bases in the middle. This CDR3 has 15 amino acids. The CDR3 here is CASSLATGGPGELFF. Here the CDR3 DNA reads TGTGCCAGCAGCTTGGCTACTGGAGGACCCGGGGAGCTGTTTTTT.